The entry that follows covers one TCR beta chain sequence. Its antigen remains unidentified. An overlapping HIV-1 Gag peptide pool stimulated these cells at 0.85 to 1 ug/peptide/mL. Memory cells lacking CD40L and CD69 with high CD45RO were sorted. The sample comes from a study of persistence of HIV-infected CD4 T cells. Study overall: The sample holds CD4+ T cells responsive to CMV or HIV-1 Gag.

The libraries were made with immunoSEQ version 4 in survey mode. TCRdb's table, derived via immunoSEQ multiplex PCR, lists solely in-frame clones and lacks some. The sample consists of just under 65,000 clones, 70% to 75% of them appearing once. Regarding the study as a whole: TCRbeta richness was lower in CMV- and Gag-responding cells than in anti-CD3/anti-CD28-responding cells.

The TCR was taken from an adult man with HIV who was CMV-seropositive. Sequenced material: CD4+ T cells sorted from PBMCs after approximately 20-hour stimulation, taken from a patient who received antiretroviral therapy.

The CDR3 loop reads CASSSGTVGDEQYF. CDR3 in DNA: TGTGCCAGCTCCTCCGGGACAGTCGGTGACGAGCAGTACTTC. The V call is TRBV7-2, the J call TRBJ2-7, with 7 bases matching TRBD1. V lost 8 bases and J lost 5; bases outside the gene matches: 12. The CDR3 spans 14 residues. In germline, CDR1 is SGHTA, CDR2 FQGNSA.